This TCR beta chain was obtained from a study of technical replicates of blood from several donors. Repertoires were generated with immunoSEQ multiplex PCR, while TCRdb's copy carries only in-frame clones and drops some. In the table there are approximately 60,000 clones, about 86% of which are singletons. The J segment lost 12 bases and the V segment lost 10 bases, leaving 17 bases of the junction unmatched. Germline CDR1 ENHRY, CDR2 SYGVKD. The CDR3 consists of 14 residues. The specimen was PBMCs. The chain combines TRBV10-3 with TRBJ2-1; 8 bases are a match to TRBD2. The sequence was collected from a human donor in good health. Some clones in this sample may be carry-over from other donors' samples. CDR3 DNA: TGTGCCACAAAATCCGGCACTAGCGGTCATGGGCAGTTCTTC. This codes for CATKSGTSGHGQFF.